The entry below gives a single T cell receptor beta chain sequence along with its context. V was pared by 5 bases and J by 4 bases, with 5 bases of the junction left unmatched. Germline V lookup: CDR1 MNHEY, CDR2 SVGAGI. The CDR3 sequence is 14 residues long. The source of the sample is a study of blood T cell repertoires in COVID-19. Study background: Nucleic acid was either cDNA or gDNA, and it came from T cells, B-cell-depleted T cells, or PBMCs.

Per the original methods: Scientists estimated how many nucleated cells there were by amplifying reference gene primers. Generated by immunoSEQ multiplex PCR, the TCRdb table keeps only in-frame clones and is missing some. The D gene and trimming were derived from the DNA, and the V and J assignments and clone size from that table. In the table there are under 200,000 clones, 86% of which are singletons. The V and J genes are TRBV6-5 and TRBJ1-1, with 9 nucleotides matching TRBD1. The sample taken for sequencing was peripheral blood. The TCR sequence derives from a man aged 18 to 35 with acute or convalescent COVID-19. CDR3 sequence (DNA): TGTGCCAGCAGTAGGACAGGGGAGGGCACTGAAGCTTTCTTT. This gives the protein CASSRTGEGTEAFF.